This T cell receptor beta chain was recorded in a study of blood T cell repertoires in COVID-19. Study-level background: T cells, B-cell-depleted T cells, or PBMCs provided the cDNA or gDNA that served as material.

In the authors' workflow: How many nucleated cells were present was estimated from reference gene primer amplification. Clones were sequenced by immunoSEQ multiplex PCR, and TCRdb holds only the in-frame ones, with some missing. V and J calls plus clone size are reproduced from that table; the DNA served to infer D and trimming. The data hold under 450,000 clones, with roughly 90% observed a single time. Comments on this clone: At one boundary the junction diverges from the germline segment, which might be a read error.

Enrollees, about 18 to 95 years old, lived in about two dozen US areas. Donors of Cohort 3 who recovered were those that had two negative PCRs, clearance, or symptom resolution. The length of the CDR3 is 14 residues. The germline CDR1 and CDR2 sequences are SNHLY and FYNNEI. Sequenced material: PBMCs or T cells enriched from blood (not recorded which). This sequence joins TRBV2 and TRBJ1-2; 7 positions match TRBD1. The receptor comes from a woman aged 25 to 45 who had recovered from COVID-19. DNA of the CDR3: TGTGCCAGCAGTGAACAGGGGGTAGACTATGGCTACACTTTC. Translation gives CASSEQGVDYGYTF. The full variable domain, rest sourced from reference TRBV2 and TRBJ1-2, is EPEVTQTPSHQVTQMGQEVILRCVPISNHLYFYWYRQILGQKVEFLVSFYNNEISEKSEIFDDQFSVERPDGSNFTLKIRSTKLEDSAMYFCASSEQGVDYGYTFGSGTRLTVV.